This T cell receptor (beta chain) was found in a study of identical twins. Study-wide findings and caveats: When twins shared out-of-frame alpha sequences, those sequences had excess low generation probability.

This clonotype was observed at least ten times. What it recognizes is unknown. Trimming removed 6 bases from V and 5 bases from J, with 13 bases in between. This CDR3 is built from 14 residues. Using its own MiXCR run on the 5' RACE reads, TCRdb lists one record per CDR3 protein. Of hundreds of thousands of distinct CDR3 sequences listed, less than 7% were seen once; the top ten hold under 2%. Sequencing was performed on naive T cells sorted from blood. This receptor was identified in a man younger than 35 in good health. V gene TRBV12-3 or TRBV12-4 combines with J gene TRBJ1-4, with D perhaps matching TRBD1 (5 bases). The CDR3 spells CASRNRDGNEKLFF. The CDR3 bases are TGTGCCAGCAGGAATCGGGACGGCAATGAAAAACTGTTTTTT.